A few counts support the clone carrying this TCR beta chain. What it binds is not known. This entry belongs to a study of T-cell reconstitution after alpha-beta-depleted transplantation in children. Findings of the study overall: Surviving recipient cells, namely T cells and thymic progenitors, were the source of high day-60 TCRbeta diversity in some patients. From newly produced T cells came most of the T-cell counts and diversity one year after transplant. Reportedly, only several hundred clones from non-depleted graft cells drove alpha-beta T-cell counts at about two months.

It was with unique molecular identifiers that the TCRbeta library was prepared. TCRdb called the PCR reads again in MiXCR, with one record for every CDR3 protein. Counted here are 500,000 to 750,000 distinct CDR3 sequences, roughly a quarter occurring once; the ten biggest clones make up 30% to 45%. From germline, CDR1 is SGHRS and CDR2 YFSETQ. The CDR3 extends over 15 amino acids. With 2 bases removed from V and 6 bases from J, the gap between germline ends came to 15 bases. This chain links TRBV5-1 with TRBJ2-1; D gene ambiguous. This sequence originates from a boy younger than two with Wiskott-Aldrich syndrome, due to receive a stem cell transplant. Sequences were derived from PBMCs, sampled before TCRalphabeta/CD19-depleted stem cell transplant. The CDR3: CASSLEGISPNEQFF. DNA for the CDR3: TGCGCCAGCAGCTTAGAAGGGATATCCCCCAATGAGCAGTTCTTC.